One T cell receptor (beta chain) is described in this entry. Its antigen is not known. The J segment lost 4 bases and the V segment lost 0 bases, leaving 2 bases of the junction unmatched. The CDR3 has 15 amino acids. CDR1 SGHDN and CDR2 FVKESK come from the germline V gene. The record originates from a study of cytomegalovirus exposure and HLA in healthy donors. Study information: Genotyping of some 400 donors showed that about 79% belonged to the Caucasian-associated ancestry cluster. Whole-study results and caveats: There were three CMV-associated chains whose specificity for CMV antigens was confirmed in vitro.

A multiplex PCR was run with 60 Vbeta primers and 13 Jbeta primers. Data came from immunoSEQ multiplex PCR; TCRdb stores just in-frame clones and leaves some out. The sample shows 200,000 to 250,000 clones, under 90% of them seen only once. Sequencing was carried out using PBMCs. The genes are TRBV14 and TRBJ1-5; TRBD1 matches at 8 bases. The sequence was obtained from a human donor in good health. The CDR3 sequence: CASSQDDRGNQPQHF. The CDR3 coding sequence is TGTGCCAGCAGCCAAGACGACAGGGGTAATCAGCCCCAGCATTTT.